These 6 T cell receptor beta chains share one sample of origin, sequenced in a study of shared clonotypes between healthy human individuals. Sequencing was performed with immunoSEQ multiplex PCR; in TCRdb, only in-frame clones are kept and a portion is missing. The table records around 2,000,000 clones, just over 90% of them present only once. CD45RO-negative cells were positively selected for CCR7, leaving out terminally differentiated effector memory CD45RA+ cells. The sample comprised naive CD8+ T cells from PBMCs. The receptors stem from a man aged 18-30 years in good health. Some clones in this sample may be carry-over from other donors' samples.

The chain uses TRBV11-3 and TRBJ2-1; the match to TRBD1 covers 8 bases. The CDR3 totals 20 residues. The J segment lost 5 bases and the V segment lost 4 bases, leaving 22 bases of the junction unmatched. Germline V gives CDR1 SGHNT, CDR2 YENEEA. The CDR3 is CASSSVRTGLNSGRHNEQFF. The CDR3 region has the DNA TGTGCCAGCAGCTCCGTTAGGACAGGGTTAAATAGCGGAAGACACAATGAGCAGTTCTTC.

About this clone itself: In the same sample, other DNA sequences code for this CDR3. The chain links TRBV9 to TRBJ2-1, with 8 bases that match TRBD2. Germline-derived CDR1 and CDR2 are SGDLS and YYNGEE. V was clipped by 0 bases and J by 5 bases; unmatched bases: 4. The CDR3 contains 15 residues. The CDR3 sequence is CASSVESGRNNEQFF. The CDR3 DNA is TGTGCCAGCAGCGTAGAGAGCGGGAGAAACAATGAGCAGTTCTTC.

The rearrangement uses TRBV2 and TRBJ1-1, with a tentative D call TRBD1 (5 bases). The CDR3 is 13 residues long. Germline values: CDR1 SNHLY, CDR2 FYNNEI. V was trimmed by 8 bases and J by 0 bases, leaving 10 bases between them. The CDR3 DNA is TGTGCCAGCCTCGGGGGTGTGAACACTGAAGCTTTCTTT. Translation gives CASLGGVNTEAFF.

The chain links TRBV28 to TRBJ1-1; possibly TRBD1 for D (6 bases). Germline V gene data show CDR1 as MDHEN and CDR2 as SYDVKM. The CDR3 is made up of 14 amino acids. V lost 6 bases and J 0 bases, leaving 11 bases between the germline ends. The CDR3 DNA reads TGTGCCAGCAGGAACAGGGCCCTGAACACTGAAGCTTTCTTT. Amino acids: CASRNRALNTEAFF.

V usage is TRBV7-8 and J usage is TRBJ2-1, with 11 bases that match TRBD2. Per germline, CDR1 SGHVS and CDR2 FQNEAQ. This CDR3 contains 16 residues. V gave up 2 bases and J gave up 0 bases; unmatched junction bases: 0. The CDR3 nucleotides read TGTGCCAGCAGCTTACTAGCGGGGGGCTCCTACAATGAGCAGTTCTTC. Protein sequence: CASSLLAGGSYNEQFF.

This rearrangement joins TRBV6-6 to TRBJ2-5; D unresolved. Looked up from germline, CDR1 is MNHNY and CDR2 is SVGAGI (reference sequence). V was shortened by 1 base and J by 5 bases, with 8 bases between the two germline ends. The CDR3 is 13 amino acids. The CDR3 reads CASSYWAPETQYF. CDR3 coding DNA: TGTGCCAGCAGTTACTGGGCCCCGGAGACCCAGTACTTC.